This T cell receptor beta chain originates from a study of a mutant IDH1 vaccine in newly diagnosed glioma. V dropped 2 bases and J dropped 8 bases, with 12 bases sitting between them. This CDR3 region has 14 residues. Germline V gives CDR1 LNHDA, CDR2 SQIVND (reference sequence). Of note for this clone: What it binds is unknown.

The time point was: week 23, last vaccination. Doses comprised 300 ug of mutant IDH1 20-mer peptide each, plus topical imiquimod. The protocol was immunoSEQ multiplex PCR, while the TCRdb copy is restricted to in-frame clones and leaves out a portion. In the table there are some 30,000 clones, roughly 90% of which are singletons. The chain carries TRBV19 and TRBJ1-4; the D gene is possibly TRBD1 (5 bases). This TCR came from a middle-aged man with glioma. This specimen consisted of PBMCs, obtained from a glioma patient whose treatment included an IDH1 peptide vaccine. The CDR3 protein is CASSITGDREKLFF. DNA for the CDR3: TGTGCCAGTAGTATAACGGGGGACCGCGAAAAACTGTTTTTT.